These 3 T cell receptor beta chains share one sample of origin, sequenced in a study of blood T cell repertoires in COVID-19. Here immunoSEQ multiplex PCR was the method, and the copy in TCRdb shows in-frame clones only, minus some. This sample has roughly 320,000 clones, with 65% to 90% found just once. What was sequenced was peripheral blood. Source of these receptors: a human donor in a cohort sampled during active COVID-19.

The chain links TRBV5-4 to TRBJ1-4; no definite D call. CDR1 is SGHNT and CDR2 is YYREEE in the germline V gene (reference sequence). This CDR3 is built from 14 residues. V was clipped by 4 bases and J by 7 bases, with 14 bases between them. The CDR3: CASSGRVTGEKLFF. As DNA, the CDR3 is TGTGCCAGCAGCGGGAGGGTAACGGGTGAAAAACTGTTTTTT.

CDR3 bases: TGTGCCAGCAGCATCCACGGGACTAGCGTCATTTCCACCTACAATGAGCAGTTCTTC. Its protein is CASSIHGTSVISTYNEQFF. The rearrangement links TRBV21-1 to TRBJ2-1; TRBD2 is taken as the D call from the table, unchecked against the DNA. TRBV21-1 is reported as a pseudogene. The CDR3 covers 19 residues.

This chain joins TRBV14 and TRBJ2-7; weak D call: TRBD2 (6 bases). This CDR3 has 14 amino acids. Per germline, CDR1 SGHDN and CDR2 FVKESK. The V gene lost 4 bases and the J gene lost 3 bases, with 13 bases spanning the gap. The CDR3 region is CASSLPGLHYEQYF. The CDR3 DNA is TGTGCCAGCAGCCTTCCGGGACTGCACTACGAGCAGTACTTC.